This TCR beta chain was retrieved from a study of beta chain features in type 1 diabetes (dated by TCRdb to 2016 to 2019). For the wider study: Mean age, gender distribution, total cell number and subset yield were not different between patients and healthy donors. A total of just under 110,000,000 sorted cells were examined across all samples, and RNA yield correlated strongly with the number of cells per subset. The study compared TCRB repertoires of sorted circulating CD4+ T cell subsets between recently diagnosed type 1 diabetes patients and matched healthy donors. Whereas all 28 donors provided naive and central memory subsets, regulatory and stem cell-like memory subsets were isolated from just 8 patients and about 8 healthy donors. Results and caveats for the whole study, not just this receptor: Because cDNA rather than genomic DNA was sequenced, highly expressing activated cells could have been over-represented, although no difference in activation and CD3 levels was found between groups. Naive, central memory and regulatory TCRB repertoires appeared more similar among patients than among healthy donors. A moderate but significant shortening of TCRB CDR3 length was observed in type 1 diabetes patients in all four CD4+ subsets. Shorter templates might have been favored by PCR, but patient and control samples were amplified and corrected together, so both groups would have been affected equally by any skew. Patients with type 1 diabetes made fewer insertions and deleted more nucleotides at VDJ recombination sites, implying thymic rearrangement abnormalities. Because the HLA sub-analyses included only small numbers of individuals, any influence of HLA type on TCRB rearrangement was left unresolved.

V is pared back by 0 bases and J by 6 bases, with 11 bases lying between the germline termini. The CDR3 measures 14 amino acids from cysteine to phenylalanine. This entry keeps only the CDR3 DNA: 42 bases, framed from base 1. Looking up the germline V gene (reference sequence) yields CDR1 MNHEY and CDR2 SMNVEV. About this clone itself: The antigen this receptor binds is unknown. Per-base quality was not reported, and no clone a single base away is much larger than it.

From each donor, a single peripheral blood sample of 95 to 150 mL on average was drawn into heparinised tubes. A BD FACSAria II was used to sort naive, central memory, regulatory and stem cell-like memory CD4+ T cells with a panel that included CD45RO, CCR7, CD25, CD127, CD95 and CD27. Every sorted population had a purity above 95%. PBMCs were isolated right away by Lymphoprep density gradient centrifugation and were stained directly, without culture. So that batch effects would be minimized, each experiment stained and sorted samples in pairs, pairing one healthy donor with one patient. The entire isolated RNA was reverse transcribed using the High Capacity cDNA Reverse Transcription Kit, and thus expressed TCRB transcripts were sequenced. Deep immunoSEQ sequencing was applied to naive, central memory and regulatory T cell samples, giving an average of roughly 3.3 million total reads per sample. Sorted cells were lysed in RLT buffer, and RNA was extracted using DNase-treated RNeasy Micro or Mini kits according to cell number. Each cell subset was processed on its own to prevent cross-contamination, while patient and healthy donor samples were processed together. The immunoSEQ multiplex PCR was used to amplify TCRB sequences from cDNA, yielding 87-bp fragments that span the CDR3 region. The amplicons were sequenced using the Illumina HiSeq platform. From the authors' description of their analysis: PCR bias was corrected computationally using synthetic template baselines, and reads within Hamming distance 2 were collapsed, with unmergeable singletons discarded. By aligning reads against IMGT, V, D and J genes, CDR3 length, and insertions or deletions at six rearrangement sites were assigned. Within each subset, clonotype counts were normalized to sorted cell number, and only after that were true diversity and Gini coefficients computed with the tcR R package. Repertoire sharing was quantified using the overlap coefficient calculated on TCRB nucleotide sequences. As a proxy for the pre-selection repertoire, out-of-frame TCRB sequences from naive cells were analyzed. Entries here come from immuneACCESS through TCRdb and include only in-frame sequences with V and J called. Some clones fail to appear in such tables; in the studies checked, an unresolved V gene covers under half of the shortfall, and the cause of the remainder is unknown. That table supplies the V and J calls and clone size; D and trimming were determined from the DNA. This sample holds about 340,000 clones; roughly 12% were observed only once. Clones ranked in the top ten supply about 0.016% of the sample.

Sequencing used naive CD4+ T cells from blood. This specimen's cell subset or site label, per the study, means: true naive CD4+ T cells. The chain couples TRBV27 to TRBJ1-1, with a tentative D gene TRBD1 over 5 matching bases. This receptor was taken from a woman aged 18-30 years with type 1 diabetes. The CDR3 has the sequence CASSLSRVVPEAFF. The nucleotides are TGTGCCAGCAGTTTATCCAGGGTGGTACCTGAAGCTTTCTTT.